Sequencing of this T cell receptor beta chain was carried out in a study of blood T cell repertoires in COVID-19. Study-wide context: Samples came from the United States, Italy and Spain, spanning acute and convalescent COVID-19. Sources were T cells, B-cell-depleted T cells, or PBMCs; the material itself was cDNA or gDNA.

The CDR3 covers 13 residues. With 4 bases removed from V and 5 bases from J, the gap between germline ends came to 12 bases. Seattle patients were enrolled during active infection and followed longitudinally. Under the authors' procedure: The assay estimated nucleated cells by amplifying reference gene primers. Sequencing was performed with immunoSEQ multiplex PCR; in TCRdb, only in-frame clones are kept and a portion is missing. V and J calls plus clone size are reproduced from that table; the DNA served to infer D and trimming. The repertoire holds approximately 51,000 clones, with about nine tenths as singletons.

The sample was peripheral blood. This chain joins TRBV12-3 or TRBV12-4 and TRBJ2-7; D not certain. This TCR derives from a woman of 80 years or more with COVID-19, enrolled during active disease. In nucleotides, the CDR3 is TGTGCCAGCAGTTATTGGCTCCGGGACGAGCAGTACTTC. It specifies CASSYWLRDEQYF.